Described below is a single TCR beta chain sequence and its context. Antigen unknown. In germline, CDR1 is SQVTM, CDR2 ANQGSEA. This CDR3 has 13 residues. The V end lost 7 bases, the J end lost 8 bases, and 17 bases lay between the germline ends. The data are from a study of shared clonotypes between healthy human individuals. Regarding the study as a whole: What naive subsets generally showed was a larger estimated richness than memory subsets showed. Measured sharing among donors was expected to vary with sequencing depth.

Researchers partitioned CD4+ cells into CD45RA+ naive and CD45RA-negative memory subsets. Execution of the assay was at deep level. The repertoire was sequenced with immunoSEQ multiplex PCR; TCRdb's copy has only in-frame clones and lacks some. The sample records hundreds of thousands of clones, 95% to 97% being singletons. The clonotype was recovered from a woman in her 30s in good health. This chain joins TRBV29-1 and TRBJ1-4; D is unclear. Material for sequencing was naive CD4+ T cells sorted from blood. Stated subset: CD45RA+ positively selected. The CDR3 DNA follows: TGCAGCGGCCAAGTGGCCGGAGGGGAAAAACTGTTTTTT. It encodes CSGQVAGGEKLFF. Using reference TRBV29-1 and TRBJ1-4 for the parts outside the CDR3, the full variable domain is SAVISQKPSRDICQRGTSLTIQCQVDSQVTMMFWYRQQPGQSLTLIATANQGSEATYESGFVIDKFPISRPNLTFSTLTVSNMSPEDSSIYLCSGQVAGGEKLFFGSGTQLSVL.